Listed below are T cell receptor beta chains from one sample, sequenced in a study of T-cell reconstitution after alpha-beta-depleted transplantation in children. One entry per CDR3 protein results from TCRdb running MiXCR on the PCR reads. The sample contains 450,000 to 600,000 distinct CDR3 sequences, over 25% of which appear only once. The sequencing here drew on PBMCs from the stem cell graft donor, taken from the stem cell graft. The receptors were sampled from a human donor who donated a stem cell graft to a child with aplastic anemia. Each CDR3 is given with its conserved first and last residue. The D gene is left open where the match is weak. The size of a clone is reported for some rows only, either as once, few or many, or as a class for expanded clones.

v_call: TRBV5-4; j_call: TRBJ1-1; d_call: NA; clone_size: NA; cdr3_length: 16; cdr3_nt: TGTGCCAGCAGCTTTGGCGTACAGGGTTTGAACACTGAAGCTTTCTTT; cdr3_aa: CASSFGVQGLNTEAFF
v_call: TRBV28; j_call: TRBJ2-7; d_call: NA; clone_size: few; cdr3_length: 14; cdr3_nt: TGTGCCAGCAGTTTATCTAACAGGGTTGGCGAGCAGTACTTC; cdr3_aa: CASSLSNRVGEQYF
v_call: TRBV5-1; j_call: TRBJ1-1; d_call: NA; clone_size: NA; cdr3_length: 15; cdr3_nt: TGCGCCAGCAGCCGCATACCGACCCTGGAGACTGAAGCTTTCTTT; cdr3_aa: CASSRIPTLETEAFF
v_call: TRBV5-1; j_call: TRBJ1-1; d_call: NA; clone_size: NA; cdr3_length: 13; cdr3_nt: TGCGCCAGCAGCTCTGGAAAGAACACTGAAGCTTTCTTT; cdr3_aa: CASSSGKNTEAFF
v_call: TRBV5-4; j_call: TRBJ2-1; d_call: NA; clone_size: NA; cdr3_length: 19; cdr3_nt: TGTGCCAGCAGCCGTCCCGGGACTCTGCCAGATAGGTGGTACAATGAGCAGTTCTTC; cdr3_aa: CASSRPGTLPDRWYNEQFF
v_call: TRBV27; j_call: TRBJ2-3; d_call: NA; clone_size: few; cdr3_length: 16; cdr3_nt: TGTGCCAGCAGCCCCCCTTTGGCGAGTCGGGTAGATACGCAGTATTTT; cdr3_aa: CASSPPLASRVDTQYF
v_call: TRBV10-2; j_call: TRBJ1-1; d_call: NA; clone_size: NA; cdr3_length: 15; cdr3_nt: TGCGCCAGCAGTGAATTCCGACAAACGAACACTGAAGCTTTCTTT; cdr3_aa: CASSEFRQTNTEAFF
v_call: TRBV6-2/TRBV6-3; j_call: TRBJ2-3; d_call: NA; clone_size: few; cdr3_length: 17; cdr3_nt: TGTGCCAGCAGTTACTCGACGTACCCGACGGGCACAGATACGCAGTATTTT; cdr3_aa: CASSYSTYPTGTDTQYF
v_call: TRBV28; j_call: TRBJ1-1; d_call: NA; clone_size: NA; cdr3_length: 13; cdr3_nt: TGTGCCAGCACCTTATTCTTTAACACTGAAGCTTTCTTT; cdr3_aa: CASTLFFNTEAFF
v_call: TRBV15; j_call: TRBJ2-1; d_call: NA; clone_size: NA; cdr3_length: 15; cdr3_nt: TGTGCCACCAGCGGCCGGGACGGACCCTACAATGAGCAGTTCTTC; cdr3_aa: CATSGRDGPYNEQFF
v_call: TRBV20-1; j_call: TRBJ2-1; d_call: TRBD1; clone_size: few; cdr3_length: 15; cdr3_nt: TGCAGTGCCCTCCCGGGACAGGGGGCGCTGGGCGAGCAGTTCTTC; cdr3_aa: CSALPGQGALGEQFF
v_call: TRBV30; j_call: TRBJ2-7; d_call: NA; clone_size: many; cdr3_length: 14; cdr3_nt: TGTGCCTGTAGAAGGACTGATGGCTCCTACGAGCAGTACTTC; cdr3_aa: CACRRTDGSYEQYF
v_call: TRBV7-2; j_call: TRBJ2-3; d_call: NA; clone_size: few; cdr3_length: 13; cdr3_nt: TGTGCCAGCAGCCCAGTGGGGACAGATACGCAGTATTTT; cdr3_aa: CASSPVGTDTQYF
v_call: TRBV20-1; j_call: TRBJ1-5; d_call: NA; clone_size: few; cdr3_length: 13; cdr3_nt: TGCAGTGCTAGAGCTGACGGGGATCAGCCCCAGCATTTT; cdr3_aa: CSARADGDQPQHF
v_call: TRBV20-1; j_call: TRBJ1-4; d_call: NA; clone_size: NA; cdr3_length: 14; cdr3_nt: TGCAGTGCTAGAAAGAGGTTAACAGATGAAAAACTGTTTTTT; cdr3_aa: CSARKRLTDEKLFF
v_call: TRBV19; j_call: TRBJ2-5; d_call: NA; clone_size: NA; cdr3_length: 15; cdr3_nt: TGTGCCAGTAGTATAGGGGGAACAGTACAAGAGACCCAGTACTTC; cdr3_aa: CASSIGGTVQETQYF
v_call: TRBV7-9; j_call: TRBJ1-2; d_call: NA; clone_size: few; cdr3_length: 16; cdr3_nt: TGTGCCAGCAGCCCCTCGGACAGACCTACTAACTATGGCTACACCTTC; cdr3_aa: CASSPSDRPTNYGYTF
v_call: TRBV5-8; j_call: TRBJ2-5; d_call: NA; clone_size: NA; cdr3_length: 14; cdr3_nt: TGTGCCAGCAGCTTGGCCATTGTTTCCGAGACCCAGTACTTC; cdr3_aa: CASSLAIVSETQYF
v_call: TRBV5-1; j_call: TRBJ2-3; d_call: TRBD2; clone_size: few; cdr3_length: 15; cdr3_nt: TGCGCCAGCAGCTTCCAACTAGCGGGCACAGATACGCAGTATTTT; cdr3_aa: CASSFQLAGTDTQYF
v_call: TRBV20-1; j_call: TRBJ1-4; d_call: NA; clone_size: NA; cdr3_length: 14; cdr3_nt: TGCAGTGCTAGGGACGGATCTGGGAATGAAAAACTGTTTTTT; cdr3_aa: CSARDGSGNEKLFF
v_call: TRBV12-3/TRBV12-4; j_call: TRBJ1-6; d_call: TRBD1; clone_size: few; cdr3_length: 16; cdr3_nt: TGTGCCAGCTCTCCAAGGGGGCGGTTCCATAATTCACCCCTCCACTTT; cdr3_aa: CASSPRGRFHNSPLHF
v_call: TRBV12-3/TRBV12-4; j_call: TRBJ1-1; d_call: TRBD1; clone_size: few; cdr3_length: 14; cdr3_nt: TGTGCCAGCAGGTGGGGGACAGGGAACTTTGAAGCTTTCTTT; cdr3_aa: CASRWGTGNFEAFF
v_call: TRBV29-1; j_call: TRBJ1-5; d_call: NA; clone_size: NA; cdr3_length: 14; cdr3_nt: TGCAGCGTGTGCGAAGGGCTAGAGAATCAGCCCCAGCATTTT; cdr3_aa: CSVCEGLENQPQHF
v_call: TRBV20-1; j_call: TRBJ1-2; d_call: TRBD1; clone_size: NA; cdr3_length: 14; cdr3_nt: TGCAGTGCTAGTCCCAGGGGGCGTGGAGATGGCTACACCTTC; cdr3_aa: CSASPRGRGDGYTF
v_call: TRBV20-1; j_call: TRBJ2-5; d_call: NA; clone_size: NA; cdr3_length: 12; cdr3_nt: TGCAGTGCTAGAGGACTACAAGAGACCCAGTACTTC; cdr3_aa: CSARGLQETQYF
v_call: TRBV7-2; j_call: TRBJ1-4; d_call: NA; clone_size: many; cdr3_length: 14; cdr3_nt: TGTGCCAGCAGCTTAGGAGGCGGGAATGAAAAACTGTTTTTT; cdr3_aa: CASSLGGGNEKLFF
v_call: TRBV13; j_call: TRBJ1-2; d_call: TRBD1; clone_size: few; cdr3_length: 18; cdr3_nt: TGTGCCAGCAGCTTAGGTGGGACAGGGGTACCAAGGAACTATGGCTACACCTTC; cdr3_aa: CASSLGGTGVPRNYGYTF
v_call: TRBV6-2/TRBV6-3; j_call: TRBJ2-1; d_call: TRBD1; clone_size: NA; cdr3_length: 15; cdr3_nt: TGTGCCAGCAGTCTGGGACAGGCAAAATGGGATGAGCAGTTTTTC; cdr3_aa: CASSLGQAKWDEQFF
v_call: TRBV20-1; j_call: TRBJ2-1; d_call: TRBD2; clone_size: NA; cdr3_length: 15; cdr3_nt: TGCAGTGCTAGATCGACTAGCGGGAGTCGCAATGAGCAGTTCTTC; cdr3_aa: CSARSTSGSRNEQFF
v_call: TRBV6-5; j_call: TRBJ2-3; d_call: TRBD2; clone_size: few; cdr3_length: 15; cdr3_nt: TGTGCCAGCAGTTATAGAGCGGGAGTGGTAGATACGCAGTATTTT; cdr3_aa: CASSYRAGVVDTQYF
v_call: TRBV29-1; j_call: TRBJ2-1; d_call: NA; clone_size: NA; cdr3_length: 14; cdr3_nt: TGCAGCGTTGAAGGGCGTTCCGTGGACGATGAGCAGTTCTTC; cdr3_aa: CSVEGRSVDDEQFF
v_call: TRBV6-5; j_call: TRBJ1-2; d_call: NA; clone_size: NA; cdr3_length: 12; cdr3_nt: TGTGCCAGCGCCGTGCCGAACTATGGCTACACCTTC; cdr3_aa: CASAVPNYGYTF
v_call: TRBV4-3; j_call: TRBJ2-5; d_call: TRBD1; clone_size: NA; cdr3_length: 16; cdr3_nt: TGCGCCAGCAGCCAGCACTCACCCGGGACAGTTGAGACCCAGTACTTC; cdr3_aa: CASSQHSPGTVETQYF
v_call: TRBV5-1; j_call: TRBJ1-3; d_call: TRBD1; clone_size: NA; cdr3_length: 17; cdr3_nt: TGCGCCAGCAGCGGCGGACAGGGGAATAGGCCTGGAAACACCATATATTTT; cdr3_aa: CASSGGQGNRPGNTIYF
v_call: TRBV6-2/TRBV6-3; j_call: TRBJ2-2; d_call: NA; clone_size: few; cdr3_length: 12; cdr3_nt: TGTGCCAGCAGCCCCGGGTACGGGGAGCTGTTTTTT; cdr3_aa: CASSPGYGELFF
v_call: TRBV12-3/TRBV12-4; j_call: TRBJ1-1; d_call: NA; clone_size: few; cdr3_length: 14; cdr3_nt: TGTGCCAGCAGTTTCCCCCCTGGGAACACTGAAGCTTTCTTT; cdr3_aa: CASSFPPGNTEAFF
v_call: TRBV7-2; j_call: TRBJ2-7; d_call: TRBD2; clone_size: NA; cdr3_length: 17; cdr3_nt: TGTGCCAGCAGCTTAGTCCCTAGCGGGAGGGTCTCCTACGAGCAGTACTTC; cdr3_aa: CASSLVPSGRVSYEQYF
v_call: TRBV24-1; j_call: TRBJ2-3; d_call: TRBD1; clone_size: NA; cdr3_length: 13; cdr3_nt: TGTGCCACCAGCCCACCCGACAGGGGAACGCAGTATTTT; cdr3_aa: CATSPPDRGTQYF
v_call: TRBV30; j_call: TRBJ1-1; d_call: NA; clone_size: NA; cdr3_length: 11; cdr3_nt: TGTGCCTGGAGTGGCCGAACTGAAGCTTTCTTT; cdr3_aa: CAWSGRTEAFF
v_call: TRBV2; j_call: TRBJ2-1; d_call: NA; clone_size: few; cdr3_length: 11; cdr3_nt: TGTGCCAGCAGTGCGGTGGATGAGCAGTTCTTC; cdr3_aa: CASSAVDEQFF
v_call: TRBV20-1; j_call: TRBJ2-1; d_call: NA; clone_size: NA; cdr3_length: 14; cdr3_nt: TGCAGTGTTCCAGCGGTGAGCTCCTACAATGAGCAGTTCTTC; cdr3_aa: CSVPAVSSYNEQFF
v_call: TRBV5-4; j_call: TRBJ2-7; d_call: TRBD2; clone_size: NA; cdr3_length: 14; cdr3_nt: TGTGCCAGCAGCTCTGGAGCGGGAGCGGGGGAGCAGTACTTC; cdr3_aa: CASSSGAGAGEQYF